This T cell receptor (beta chain) stems from a study of cytomegalovirus exposure and HLA in healthy donors. The CDR3 is 13 amino acids. V lost 5 bases, J lost 7 bases, and 7 bases stayed unmatched. The V gene's germline CDR1 is SQVTM and CDR2 ANQGSEA. Primers: 60 Vbeta forward and 13 Jbeta reverse. Sequenced by immunoSEQ multiplex PCR; TCRdb stores in-frame clones only, minus some. The repertoire has 130,000 to 150,000 clones, 75% to 80% of them found once; the top ten carry 4% to 6%. The study's findings and limits: Earlier findings revealed that most TCR beta V segments proved productive either about 87% or about 30% of the time.

Details on this clone: What it binds is unknown.

The source of this sequence is a woman between 45 and 65 years old in good health and CMV-seronegative. This chain uses TRBV29-1 with TRBJ1-2; 10 nucleotides agree with TRBD1. The sample consisted of PBMCs. The CDR3 loop reads CSVPGTGDGGYTF. DNA of the CDR3: TGCAGCGTTCCCGGGACAGGGGATGGTGGCTACACCTTC.